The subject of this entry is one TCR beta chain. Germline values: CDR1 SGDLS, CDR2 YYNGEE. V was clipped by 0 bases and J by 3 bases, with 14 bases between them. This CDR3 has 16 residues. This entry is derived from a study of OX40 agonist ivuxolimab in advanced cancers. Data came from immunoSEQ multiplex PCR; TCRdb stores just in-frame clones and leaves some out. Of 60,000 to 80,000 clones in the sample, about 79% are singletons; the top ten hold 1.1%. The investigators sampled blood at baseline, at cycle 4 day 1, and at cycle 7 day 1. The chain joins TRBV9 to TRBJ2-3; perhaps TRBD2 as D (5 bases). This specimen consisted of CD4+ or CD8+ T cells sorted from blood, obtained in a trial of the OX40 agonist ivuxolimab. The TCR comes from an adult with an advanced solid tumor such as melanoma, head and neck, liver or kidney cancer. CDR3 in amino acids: CASSVDGVGRTDTQYF. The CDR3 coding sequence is TGTGCCAGCAGCGTAGACGGGGTGGGCAGAACAGATACGCAGTATTTT. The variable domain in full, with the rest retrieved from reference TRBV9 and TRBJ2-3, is DSGVTQTPKHLITATGQRVTLRCSPRSGDLSVYWYQQSLDQGLQFLIQYYNGEERAKGNILERFSAQQFPDLHSELNLSSLELGDSALYFCASSVDGVGRTDTQYFGPGTRLTVL.